The text below deals with one T cell receptor beta chain. These data come from a study of blood T cell repertoires in COVID-19. Study information: The cDNA or gDNA used as material had been derived from T cells, B-cell-depleted T cells, or PBMCs.

Profiled with immunoSEQ multiplex PCR; TCRdb holds only in-frame clones, not every one. The sample carries approximately 160,000 clones, 80% to 95% recorded once. The receptor comes from a woman aged 60-75 years with COVID-19, enrolled during active disease. Sequencing used peripheral blood.

The CDR3 sequence is CASSLTENTEAFF. The CDR3 nucleotides read TGTGCCAGCAGTTTAACAGAGAACACTGAAGCTTTCTTT. The chain is built from TRBV27 and TRBJ1-1, with D unclear. Trimming pared 2 bases from V and 1 base from J, leaving 5 bases between. Germline values: CDR1 MNHEY, CDR2 SMNVEV (reference sequence). The CDR3 totals 13 residues.